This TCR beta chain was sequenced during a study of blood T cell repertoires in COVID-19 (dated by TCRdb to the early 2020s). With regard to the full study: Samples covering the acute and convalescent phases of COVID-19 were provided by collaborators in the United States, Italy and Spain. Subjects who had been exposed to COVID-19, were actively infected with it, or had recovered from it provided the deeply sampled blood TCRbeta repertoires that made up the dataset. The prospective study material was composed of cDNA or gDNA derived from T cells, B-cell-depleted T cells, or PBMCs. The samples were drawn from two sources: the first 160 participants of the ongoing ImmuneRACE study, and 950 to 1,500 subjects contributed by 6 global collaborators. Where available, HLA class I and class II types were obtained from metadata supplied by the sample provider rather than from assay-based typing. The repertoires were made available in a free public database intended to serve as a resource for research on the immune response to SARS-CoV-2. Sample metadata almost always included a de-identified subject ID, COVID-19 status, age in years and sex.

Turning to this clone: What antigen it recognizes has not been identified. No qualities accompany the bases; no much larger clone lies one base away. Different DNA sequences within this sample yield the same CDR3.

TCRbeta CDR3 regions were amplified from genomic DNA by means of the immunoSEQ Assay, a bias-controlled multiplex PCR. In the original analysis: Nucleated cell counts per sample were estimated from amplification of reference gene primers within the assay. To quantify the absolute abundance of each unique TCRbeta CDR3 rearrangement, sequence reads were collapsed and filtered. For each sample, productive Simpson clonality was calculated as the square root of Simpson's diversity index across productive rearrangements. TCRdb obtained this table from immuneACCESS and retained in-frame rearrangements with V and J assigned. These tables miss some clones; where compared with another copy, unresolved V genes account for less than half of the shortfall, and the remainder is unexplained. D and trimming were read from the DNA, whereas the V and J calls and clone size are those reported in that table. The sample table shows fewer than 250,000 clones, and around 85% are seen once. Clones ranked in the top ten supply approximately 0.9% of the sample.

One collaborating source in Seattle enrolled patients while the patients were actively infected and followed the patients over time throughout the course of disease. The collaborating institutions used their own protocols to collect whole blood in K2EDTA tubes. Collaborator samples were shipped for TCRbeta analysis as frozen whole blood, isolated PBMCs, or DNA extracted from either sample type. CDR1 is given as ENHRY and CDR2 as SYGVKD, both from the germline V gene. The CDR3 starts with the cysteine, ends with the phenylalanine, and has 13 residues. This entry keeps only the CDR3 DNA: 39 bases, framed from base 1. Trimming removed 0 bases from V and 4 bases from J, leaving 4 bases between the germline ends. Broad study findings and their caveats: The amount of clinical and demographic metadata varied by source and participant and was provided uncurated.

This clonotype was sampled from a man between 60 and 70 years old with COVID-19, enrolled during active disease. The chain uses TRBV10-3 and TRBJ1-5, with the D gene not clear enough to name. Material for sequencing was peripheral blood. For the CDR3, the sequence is CAISESTNQPQHF. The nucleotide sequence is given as TGTGCCATCAGTGAGTCAACTAATCAGCCCCAGCATTTT.